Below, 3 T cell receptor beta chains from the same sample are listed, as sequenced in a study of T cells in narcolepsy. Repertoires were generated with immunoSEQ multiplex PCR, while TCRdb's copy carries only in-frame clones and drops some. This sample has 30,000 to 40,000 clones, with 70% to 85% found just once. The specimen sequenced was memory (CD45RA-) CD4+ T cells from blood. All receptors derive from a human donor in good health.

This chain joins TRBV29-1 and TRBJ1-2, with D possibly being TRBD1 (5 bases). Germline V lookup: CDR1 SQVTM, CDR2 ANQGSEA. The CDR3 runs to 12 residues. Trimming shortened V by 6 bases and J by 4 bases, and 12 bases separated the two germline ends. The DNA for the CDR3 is TGCAGCGTAGGGGATTCGGGCTATGGCTACACCTTC. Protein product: CSVGDSGYGYTF.

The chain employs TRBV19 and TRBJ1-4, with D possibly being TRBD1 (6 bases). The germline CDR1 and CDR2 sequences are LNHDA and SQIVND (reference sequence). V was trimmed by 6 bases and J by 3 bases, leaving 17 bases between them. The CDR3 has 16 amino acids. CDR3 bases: TGTGCCAGTAGATTAAGGTACAGGGCACCTAATGAAAAACTGTTTTTT. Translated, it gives CASRLRYRAPNEKLFF.

CDR3: CATSRPGATNNEQFF. CDR3 nucleotide sequence: TGTGCCACCAGCAGACCCGGGGCCACCAACAATGAGCAGTTCTTC. This chain links TRBV15 with TRBJ2-1; either TRBD1 or TRBD2 may supply D (5 bases each). This CDR3 is built from 15 residues. CDR1 is LNHNV, CDR2 YYDKDF, per germline (reference sequence). V was cut by 2 bases and J by 5 bases, with 13 bases left in between. The full variable domain, with the rest looked up from reference TRBV15 and TRBJ2-1, is DAMVIQNPRYQVTQFGKPVTLSCSQTLNHNVMYWYQQKSSQAPKLLFHYYDKDFNNEADTPDNFQSRRPNTSFCFLDIRSPGLGDTAMYLCATSRPGATNNEQFFGPGTRLTVL.